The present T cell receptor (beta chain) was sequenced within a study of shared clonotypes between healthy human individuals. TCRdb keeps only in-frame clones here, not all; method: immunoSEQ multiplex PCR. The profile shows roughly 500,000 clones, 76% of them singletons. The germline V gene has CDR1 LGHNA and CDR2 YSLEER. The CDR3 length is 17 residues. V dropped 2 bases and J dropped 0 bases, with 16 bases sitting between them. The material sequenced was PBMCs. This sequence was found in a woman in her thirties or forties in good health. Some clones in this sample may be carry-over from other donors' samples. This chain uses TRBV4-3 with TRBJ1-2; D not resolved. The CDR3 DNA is TGCGCCAGCAGCCAAAACGGCGGAGCCAGACCTAACTATGGCTACACCTTC. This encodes CASSQNGGARPNYGYTF.